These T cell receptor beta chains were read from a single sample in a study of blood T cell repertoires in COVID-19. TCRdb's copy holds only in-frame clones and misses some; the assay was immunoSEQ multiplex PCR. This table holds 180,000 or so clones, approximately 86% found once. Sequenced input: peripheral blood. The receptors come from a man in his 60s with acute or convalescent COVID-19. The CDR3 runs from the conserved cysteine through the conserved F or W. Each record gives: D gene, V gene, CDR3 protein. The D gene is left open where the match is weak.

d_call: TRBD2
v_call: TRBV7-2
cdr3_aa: CASSTGLARGDTQYF

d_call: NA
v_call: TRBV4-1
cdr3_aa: CASSQVANYEQYF

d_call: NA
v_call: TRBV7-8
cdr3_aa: CASTFGGDEKLFF

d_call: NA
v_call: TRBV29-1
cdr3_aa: CSVGRGSRLDTEAFF

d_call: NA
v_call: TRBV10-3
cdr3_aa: CAISESERTEAFF

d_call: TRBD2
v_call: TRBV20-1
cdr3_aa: CSASGTSGSSSDTQYF

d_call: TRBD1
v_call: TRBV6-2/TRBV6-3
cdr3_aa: CASSYPSGGGQETQYF

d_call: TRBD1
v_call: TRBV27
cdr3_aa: CASSSPDRGLETQYF

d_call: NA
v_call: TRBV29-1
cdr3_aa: CSVGGGRDTEAFF

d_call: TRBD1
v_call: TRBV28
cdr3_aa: CASSLGGTGGRGEAFF

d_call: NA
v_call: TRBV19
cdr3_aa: CASSVVAERDEQFF

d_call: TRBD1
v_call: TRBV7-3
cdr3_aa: CASSQFGTASYEQYF

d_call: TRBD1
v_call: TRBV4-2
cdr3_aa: CASSPGGRNEKLFF

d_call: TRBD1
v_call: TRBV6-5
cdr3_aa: CASRGTGDSTEAFF

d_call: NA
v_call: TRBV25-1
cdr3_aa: CASSLPGFNTEAFF

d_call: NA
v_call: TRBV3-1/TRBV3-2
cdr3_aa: CASSPDLGRAAYTDTQYF

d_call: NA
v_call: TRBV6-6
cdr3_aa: CASSLDSARYNEQFF

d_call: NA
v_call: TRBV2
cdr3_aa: CASSFFRRGNTGNQQFF